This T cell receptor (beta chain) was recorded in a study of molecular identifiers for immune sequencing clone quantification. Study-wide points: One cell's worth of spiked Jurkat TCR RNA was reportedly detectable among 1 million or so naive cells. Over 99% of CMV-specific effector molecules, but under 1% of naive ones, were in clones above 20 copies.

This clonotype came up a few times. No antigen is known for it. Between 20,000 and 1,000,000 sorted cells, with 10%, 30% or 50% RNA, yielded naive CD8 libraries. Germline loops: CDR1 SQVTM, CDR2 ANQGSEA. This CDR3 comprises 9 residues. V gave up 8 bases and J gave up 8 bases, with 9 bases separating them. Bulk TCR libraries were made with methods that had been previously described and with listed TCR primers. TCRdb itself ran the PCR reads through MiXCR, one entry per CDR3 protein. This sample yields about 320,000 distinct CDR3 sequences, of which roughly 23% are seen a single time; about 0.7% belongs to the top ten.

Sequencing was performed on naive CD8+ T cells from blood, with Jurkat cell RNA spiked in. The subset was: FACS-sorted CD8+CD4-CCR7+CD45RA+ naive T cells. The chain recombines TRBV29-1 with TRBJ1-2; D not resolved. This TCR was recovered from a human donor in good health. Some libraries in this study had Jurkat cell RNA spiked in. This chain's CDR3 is CSISEGYTF. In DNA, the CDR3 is TGCAGCATAAGCGAGGGCTACACCTTC. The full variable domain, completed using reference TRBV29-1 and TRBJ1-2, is SAVISQKPSRDICQRGTSLTIQCQVDSQVTMMFWYRQQPGQSLTLIATANQGSEATYESGFVIDKFPISRPNLTFSTLTVSNMSPEDSSIYLCSISEGYTFGSGTRLTVV.